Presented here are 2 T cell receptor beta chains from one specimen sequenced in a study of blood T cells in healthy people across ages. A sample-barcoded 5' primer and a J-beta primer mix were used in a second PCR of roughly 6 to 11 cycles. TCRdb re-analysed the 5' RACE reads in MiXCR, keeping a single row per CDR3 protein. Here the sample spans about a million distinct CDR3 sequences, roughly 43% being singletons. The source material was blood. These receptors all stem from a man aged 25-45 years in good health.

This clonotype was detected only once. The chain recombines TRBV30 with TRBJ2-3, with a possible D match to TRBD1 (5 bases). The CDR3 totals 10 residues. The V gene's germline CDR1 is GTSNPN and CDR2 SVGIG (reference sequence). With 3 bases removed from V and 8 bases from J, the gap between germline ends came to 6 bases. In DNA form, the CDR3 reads TGTGCCTGGAGAAGGGGTACGCAGTATTTT. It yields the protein CAWRRGTQYF.

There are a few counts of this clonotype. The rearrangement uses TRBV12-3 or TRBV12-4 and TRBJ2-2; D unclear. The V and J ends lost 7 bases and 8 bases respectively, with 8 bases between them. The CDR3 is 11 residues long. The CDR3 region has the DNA TGTGCCAGCATCGACTTGGGGGAGCTGTTTTTT. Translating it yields CASIDLGELFF.